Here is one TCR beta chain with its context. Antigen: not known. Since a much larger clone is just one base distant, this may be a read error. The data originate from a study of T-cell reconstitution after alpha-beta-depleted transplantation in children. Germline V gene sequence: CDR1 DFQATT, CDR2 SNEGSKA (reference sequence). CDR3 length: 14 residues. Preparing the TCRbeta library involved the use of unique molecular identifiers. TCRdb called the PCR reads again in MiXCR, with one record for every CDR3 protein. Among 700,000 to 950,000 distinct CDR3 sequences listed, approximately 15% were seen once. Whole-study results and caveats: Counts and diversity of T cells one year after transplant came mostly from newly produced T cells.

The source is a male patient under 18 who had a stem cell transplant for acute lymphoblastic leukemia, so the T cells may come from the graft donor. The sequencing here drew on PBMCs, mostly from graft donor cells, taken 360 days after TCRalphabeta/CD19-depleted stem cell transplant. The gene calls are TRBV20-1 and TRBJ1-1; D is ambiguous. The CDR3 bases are TGCAGTGCTAGCGGAGCCGCGGAGAACACTAAAGCTTTCTTT. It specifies CSASGAAENTKAFF.